A selection of T cell receptor beta chains follows, all from one sample in a study of beta chain features in type 1 diabetes. The protocol was immunoSEQ multiplex PCR, while the TCRdb copy is restricted to in-frame clones and leaves out a portion. Of about 320,000 clones listed, less than 15% are singletons. What was sequenced was central memory CD4+ T cells from blood. These receptors originate from a man aged 25-45 years in good health. Each CDR3 is given with its conserved first and last residue. D genes are given only for firm matches. The size field is filled for only some rows; it gives once, few, many or a size class.

J gene | clone size | D gene | V gene | CDR3 protein | CDR3 DNA
TRBJ1-4 | - | - | TRBV11-2 | CASSRTEAAEKLFF | TGTGCCAGCAGCCGGACAGAGGCGGCGGAAAAACTGTTTTTT
TRBJ2-1 | - | - | TRBV5-4 | CASSLGGAGSYNEQFF | TGTGCCAGCAGCTTAGGCGGGGCCGGCTCTTACAATGAGCAGTTCTTC
TRBJ2-3 | few | - | TRBV5-1 | CASSGGFGTDTQYF | TGCGCCAGCAGCGGGGGCTTCGGGACAGATACGCAGTATTTT
TRBJ2-1 | few | TRBD2 | TRBV9 | CASSSPAGGSREQFF | TGTGCCAGCAGCTCGCCAGCGGGGGGTTCTAGGGAGCAGTTCTTC
TRBJ1-6 | - | TRBD1 | TRBV9 | CASSVGGTAYNSPLHF | TGTGCCAGCAGCGTAGGAGGGACAGCTTATAATTCACCCCTCCACTTT
TRBJ2-3 | - | TRBD2 | TRBV7-2 | CASSPGTSGGTDTQYF | TGTGCCAGCAGCCCAGGGACTAGCGGGGGCACAGATACGCAGTATTTT
TRBJ2-1 | - | TRBD2 | TRBV11-3 | CASSLGTTGNEQFF | TGTGCCAGCAGCCTCGGGACTACGGGCAATGAGCAGTTCTTC
TRBJ2-5 | - | TRBD1 | TRBV5-1 | CASSPGTGGPETQYF | TGCGCCAGCAGCCCAGGGACAGGGGGACCAGAGACCCAGTACTTC
TRBJ2-1 | few | TRBD1 | TRBV9 | CASSRRDRGLTREQFF | TGTGCCAGCAGCCGAAGGGACAGGGGGCTAACTAGGGAGCAGTTCTTC
TRBJ2-3 | - | TRBD2 | TRBV29-1 | CSATPGRTDTQYF | TGCAGCGCCACCCCCGGGAGGACAGATACGCAGTATTTT
TRBJ2-1 | few | TRBD2 | TRBV7-2 | CASSLFRTSGDSNNEQFF | TGTGCCAGCAGCTTATTCCGGACTAGCGGAGATTCCAACAATGAGCAGTTCTTC
TRBJ2-1 | - | - | TRBV2 | CASGKYNEQFF | TGTGCCAGCGGAAAATACAATGAGCAGTTCTTC
TRBJ1-5 | - | - | TRBV2 | CASAPGWGGNQPQHF | TGTGCCAGCGCGCCTGGCTGGGGAGGCAATCAGCCCCAGCATTTT
TRBJ1-3 | - | - | TRBV7-6 | CASTRGPSGNTIYF | TGTGCCAGCACCCGAGGACCGTCTGGAAACACCATATATTTT
TRBJ1-2 | few | - | TRBV6-5 | CASSSNGLDYGYTF | TGTGCCAGCAGCTCCAACGGGCTGGACTATGGCTACACCTTC
TRBJ2-7 | - | - | TRBV4-1 | CASSQEPGAHYEQYF | TGCGCCAGCAGCCAAGAGCCCGGGGCCCACTACGAGCAGTACTTC
TRBJ1-4 | few | - | TRBV2 | CASVRGNEKLFF | TGTGCCAGCGTACGGGGGAATGAAAAACTGTTTTTT
TRBJ2-7 | few | - | TRBV11-2 | CASSLVSGTGPYEQYF | TGTGCCAGCAGCTTAGTTAGCGGGACAGGACCCTACGAGCAGTACTTC
TRBJ2-5 | - | - | TRBV7-2 | CASEGETQYF | TGTGCCAGCGAGGGGGAGACCCAGTACTTC
TRBJ2-2 | few | - | TRBV19 | CASSAGTRSTGELFF | TGTGCCAGTAGTGCCGGGACGAGGAGCACCGGGGAGCTGTTTTTT
TRBJ2-1 | few | - | TRBV6-5 | CASSLVFEQFF | TGTGCCAGCAGCCTGGTATTTGAGCAGTTCTTC
TRBJ1-2 | - | - | TRBV2 | CASRPGSYYGYTF | TGTGCCAGCAGACCAGGGAGCTACTATGGCTACACCTTC
TRBJ1-4 | few | - | TRBV5-5 | CASSQDPKGASGEKLFF | TGCGCCAGCAGCCAAGATCCTAAAGGGGCATCAGGTGAAAAACTGTTTTTT
TRBJ2-1 | few | TRBD2 | TRBV5-4 | CASSPGLAGTGEQFF | TGTGCCAGCAGCCCTGGACTAGCAGGAACCGGTGAGCAGTTCTTC
TRBJ2-2 | - | - | TRBV10-2 | CASTLPGPGELFF | TGCGCCAGCACTCTTCCGGGGCCCGGGGAGCTGTTTTTT
TRBJ1-4 | few | - | TRBV7-9 | CASSWGGTNEKLFF | TGTGCCAGCAGCTGGGGGGGAACTAATGAAAAACTGTTTTTT
TRBJ2-3 | - | - | TRBV27 | CASSDLYGDTQYF | TGTGCCAGCAGCGATTTGTATGGGGATACGCAGTATTTT
TRBJ1-1 | few | - | TRBV2 | CASTGEQGMNTEAFF | TGTGCCAGCACCGGAGAACAGGGAATGAACACTGAAGCTTTCTTT
TRBJ1-1 | few | - | TRBV4-1 | CASSQAFQGQGNTEAFF | TGCGCCAGCAGCCAAGCCTTCCAAGGGCAAGGGAACACTGAAGCTTTCTTT
TRBJ2-4 | few | TRBD2 | TRBV6-6 | CASTSPGGGENIQYF | TGTGCCAGCACCTCACCGGGAGGCGGAGAAAACATTCAGTACTTC
TRBJ1-5 | many | - | TRBV14 | CASSPTDSNQPQHF | TGTGCCAGCAGCCCGACAGATAGCAATCAGCCCCAGCATTTT
TRBJ2-3 | once | TRBD1 | TRBV6-1 | CASRPGTAVGDTQYF | TGTGCCAGCAGGCCGGGGACAGCAGTCGGGGATACGCAGTATTTT
TRBJ2-6 | many | - | TRBV29-1 | CSVDTHGSGANVLTF | TGCAGCGTAGATACTCATGGTTCGGGGGCCAACGTCCTGACTTTC
TRBJ2-6 | many | - | TRBV27 | CASSLWAGGISGANVLTF | TGTGCCAGCAGTCTCTGGGCAGGGGGGATATCTGGGGCCAACGTCCTGACTTTC
TRBJ2-2 | few | TRBD1 | TRBV5-1 | CASSLAGGRDGELFF | TGCGCCAGCAGTCTCGCAGGGGGCCGGGACGGGGAGCTGTTTTTT
TRBJ1-5 | - | TRBD1 | TRBV19 | CASRSTGLNQPQHF | TGTGCCAGTAGATCGACAGGGCTAAATCAGCCCCAGCATTTT
TRBJ2-1 | few | - | TRBV11-2 | CASSLAQGRDEQFF | TGTGCCAGCAGCTTAGCCCAGGGTAGGGATGAGCAGTTCTTC
TRBJ2-6 | few | - | TRBV5-4 | CASSPDQDSGANVLTF | TGTGCCAGCAGCCCAGATCAGGACTCTGGGGCCAACGTCCTGACTTTC
TRBJ1-1 | few | TRBD1 | TRBV9 | CASSDGQGLGTEAFF | TGTGCCAGCAGCGACGGACAGGGATTAGGAACTGAAGCTTTCTTT